The 32 T cell receptor beta chains below come from one sample, sequenced in a study of OX40 agonist ivuxolimab in advanced cancers. Profiled with immunoSEQ multiplex PCR; TCRdb holds only in-frame clones, not every one. Counted here are roughly 53,000 clones, approximately 80% occurring once; the ten biggest clones make up over 2.5%. Source: CD4+ or CD8+ T cells sorted from blood, taken in a trial of the OX40 agonist ivuxolimab. These receptors were taken from an adult with an advanced solid tumor such as melanoma, head and neck, liver or kidney cancer.

The rearrangement links TRBV4-3 to TRBJ2-7; D unclear. The CDR3 is 13 amino acids. Germline loops: CDR1 LGHNA, CDR2 YSLEER. V was cut by 2 bases and J by 6 bases, with 11 bases left in between. CDR3 amino acids: CASSQHSRGEQYF. The CDR3 DNA sequence: TGCGCCAGCAGCCAACACTCTAGAGGCGAGCAGTACTTC.

This sequence joins TRBV29-1 and TRBJ1-5; 10 bases line up with TRBD1. The trim removed 4 bases at V and 1 base at J, leaving 4 bases unmatched. This CDR3 has 15 amino acids. Germline lookup yields CDR1 SQVTM and CDR2 ANQGSEA. Here the CDR3 reads CSVGGQGGSNQPQHF. CDR3 sequence (DNA): TGCAGCGTTGGCGGACAGGGGGGGAGCAATCAGCCCCAGCATTTT.

The DNA of the CDR3 is TGTGCCAGCAGCCAAGAAACTAGCGGGAGGGTGGGAGATACGCAGTATTTT. This codes for CASSQETSGRVGDTQYF. The chain carries TRBV4-2 and TRBJ2-3; the match to TRBD2 covers 13 bases. Per germline, CDR1 LGHNA and CDR2 YNFKEQ. CDR3 length equals 17 residues. After removal of 0 bases from V and 5 bases from J, the junction contained 5 bases not matched to a gene.

The gene calls are TRBV5-1 and TRBJ1-6; 10 positions agree with TRBD1. This CDR3 is built from 15 residues. J lost 6 bases, V lost 0 bases, and 0 bases had no gene match. From germline, CDR1 is SGHRS and CDR2 YFSETQ. CDR3 in DNA: TGCGCCAGCAGCTTGGGGACAGGGGGTAATTCACCCCTCCACTTT. It translates to CASSLGTGGNSPLHF.

The CDR3 protein is CASSTEGFVYPGNTIYF. The CDR3 DNA is TGCGCCAGCAGCACGGAGGGGTTCGTGTATCCTGGAAACACCATATATTTT. The gene calls are TRBV5-1 and TRBJ1-3; D may be TRBD1 (5 bases). The CDR3 totals 17 residues. V was clipped by 4 bases and J by 2 bases, with 19 bases between them. Germline-derived CDR1 and CDR2 are SGHRS and YFSETQ.

The rearrangement joins TRBV25-1 to TRBJ2-2; unclear D gene. Trimming took off 5 bases at V and 5 bases at J, with 18 bases between the two ends. The V gene's germline CDR1 is MGHDK and CDR2 SYGVNS. The CDR3 consists of 16 residues. CDR3 region: CASSNSRTLWTGELFF. CDR3 nucleotide sequence: TGTGCCAGCAGTAATTCTAGGACCCTATGGACCGGGGAGCTGTTTTTT.

The chain carries TRBV10-3 and TRBJ2-1; TRBD2 is a possible D gene (6 bases). V was pared by 9 bases and J by 8 bases, with 20 bases between. The CDR3 runs to 14 residues. In germline, CDR1 is ENHRY, CDR2 SYGVKD. CDR3 amino acids: CAIRPGVLADEQFF. The CDR3 nucleotides are TGTGCCATTCGCCCCGGGGTACTAGCCGATGAGCAGTTCTTC.

As concerns this clone: This is likely an artifact of a read error, given a far larger clone one base away. This chain joins TRBV2 and TRBJ1-1, with TRBD1 as a possible D gene (5 bases). The CDR3 is 15 amino acids. Germline assignment: CDR1 SNHLY and CDR2 FYNNEI. This chain's CDR3 is CASSRSFTGNTKAFF. The CDR3, as DNA: TGTGCCAGCAGCCGCTCCTTTACAGGCAACACTAAAGCTTTCTTT.

The chain carries TRBV5-1 and TRBJ1-1; the D gene is possibly TRBD1 (6 bases). V gave up 4 bases and J gave up 8 bases, with 15 bases separating them. The CDR3 length is 13 residues. CDR1 and CDR2 (germline): SGHRS, YFSETQ. The CDR3 here is CASSLAGQPEAFF. The CDR3 coding sequence is TGCGCCAGCAGCCTAGCTGGACAGCCAGAAGCTTTCTTT.

This clone was seen a handful of times. The DNA for the CDR3 is TGTGCCAGCAGCTATAGGGGGGCGGGAGTCTATGGCTACACCTTC. Translating it yields CASSYRGAGVYGYTF. The chain recombines TRBV9 with TRBJ1-2; D may be TRBD1 (6 bases). V shed 4 bases and J shed 4 bases, with 17 bases lying between them. The CDR3 has 15 amino acids. From germline, CDR1 is SGDLS and CDR2 YYNGEE.

This sequence joins TRBV6-5 and TRBJ2-7, with D perhaps matching TRBD1 (5 bases). This CDR3 is built from 13 residues. The ends were cut back, 5 bases at V and 1 base at J, with 9 bases in the middle. CDR1 is MNHEY and CDR2 is SVGAGI in the germline V gene. The CDR3 DNA reads as TGTGCCAGCAGTGTACAGGAGTCCTACGAGCAGTACTTC. Translating it yields CASSVQESYEQYF.

J is TRBJ2-3 and V is TRBV7-9; the match to TRBD2 covers 7 bases. This CDR3 contains 14 residues. The V segment lost 5 bases and the J segment 4 bases; nucleotides outside the gene matches: 6. In germline, CDR1 is SEHNR, CDR2 FQNEAQ (reference sequence). This chain's CDR3 is CASSQTSPADTQYF. Here the CDR3 DNA reads TGTGCCAGCAGCCAGACTAGCCCCGCAGATACGCAGTATTTT.

The chain joins TRBV7-4 to TRBJ1-2; 7 nucleotides match TRBD1. Germline assignment: CDR1 SGHVT and CDR2 SQSDAQ. The J segment lost 3 bases and the V segment lost 5 bases, leaving 6 bases of the junction unmatched. The CDR3 extends over 14 amino acids. The CDR3 protein is CASSPTGTDYGYTF. The CDR3, as DNA: TGTGCCAGCAGCCCAACCGGGACAGACTATGGCTACACCTTC.

The chain carries TRBV7-3 and TRBJ2-2; 7 positions match TRBD2. Germline CDR1 SGHTA, CDR2 FQGTGA. The CDR3 sequence is 14 residues long. The CDR3 sequence is CASGKTANTGELFF. The CDR3 nucleotides are TGTGCAAGCGGGAAGACAGCGAACACCGGGGAGCTGTTTTTT.

The J gene is TRBJ2-1, the V gene TRBV7-9; D uncertain. Trimming left V 7 bases short and J 9 bases short, with 16 bases between. The V gene's germline CDR1 is SEHNR and CDR2 FQNEAQ (reference sequence). This CDR3 contains 13 residues. CDR3 amino acids: CASNLGRTSEQFF. In DNA form, the CDR3 reads TGTGCCAGCAACCTAGGCCGGACCTCTGAGCAGTTCTTC. The variable domain in full, with the rest retrieved from reference TRBV7-9 and TRBJ2-1, is DTGVSQNPRHKITKRGQNVTFRCDPISEHNRLYWYRQTLGQGPEFLTYFQNEAQLEKSRLLSDRFSAERPKGSFSTLEIQRTEQGDSAMYLCASNLGRTSEQFFGPGTRLTVL.

This chain joins TRBV27 and TRBJ2-7; D is possibly TRBD1 (6 bases). Trimming removed 5 bases from V and 2 bases from J, with 10 bases in between. This CDR3 spans 13 amino acids. Germline V gene sequence: CDR1 MNHEY, CDR2 SMNVEV (reference sequence). The CDR3 region is CASSPPGAYEQYF. The CDR3, as DNA: TGTGCCAGCAGTCCCCCAGGGGCCTACGAGCAGTACTTC.

V and J are TRBV7-6 and TRBJ2-1; 13 nucleotides align to TRBD2. Germline loops: CDR1 SGHVS, CDR2 FNYEAQ. This CDR3 is 18 amino acids long. V gave up 2 bases and J gave up 8 bases; unmatched junction bases: 12. The CDR3, as DNA: TGTGCCAGCAGCTTAACGACTAGCGGGAGGCCCCAGGGCTATGAGCAGTTCTTC. Its protein product is CASSLTTSGRPQGYEQFF.

The DNA of the CDR3 is TGTGCCAGCAGCTTAGAGGGGACTAGCACCGGGGAGCTGTTTTTT. Its protein is CASSLEGTSTGELFF. The chain recombines TRBV7-7 with TRBJ2-2; 8 bases line up with TRBD2. Germline CDR1 and CDR2: SSHAT and FNYEAQ (reference sequence). The ends lost 1 base at V and 4 bases at J; junction bases unmatched: 2. The CDR3 is 15 amino acids.

The genes are TRBV28 and TRBJ1-3; no clear D gene. Per germline, CDR1 MDHEN and CDR2 SYDVKM. There are 16 residues in the CDR3. Trimming took 10 bases from V and 0 from J, leaving 19 bases between them. CDR3 DNA: TGTGCCACCCAAGGAAGAGACGCAGGCTCTGGAAACACCATATATTTT. It yields the protein CATQGRDAGSGNTIYF.

The V call is TRBV5-6, the J call TRBJ2-3; possible D gene TRBD2, 6 bases. The germline V and J ends were trimmed by 4 bases and 2 bases, with 14 bases remaining between them. Germline assignment: CDR1 SGHDT and CDR2 YYEEEE. CDR3 size: 15 residues. The CDR3 sequence is CASSQWGTLTDTQYF. CDR3 sequence (DNA): TGTGCCAGCAGCCAATGGGGGACTCTCACAGATACGCAGTATTTT.

The J gene is TRBJ2-7, the V gene TRBV28; D assignment may be TRBD1 or TRBD2 (5 bases each). Trimming removed 8 bases from V and 0 bases from J, with 14 bases in between. Germline V gene data show CDR1 as MDHEN and CDR2 as SYDVKM. The CDR3 has 14 residues. The CDR3 nucleotides read TGTGCCAGCCTCGGGCATGGGGGCTCCTACGAGCAGTACTTC. Amino acid sequence: CASLGHGGSYEQYF.

The V and J genes are TRBV6-5 and TRBJ2-2; D assignment may be TRBD1 or TRBD2 (5 bases each). Germline values: CDR1 MNHEY, CDR2 SVGAGI. The CDR3 consists of 14 residues. Trimming stripped 4 bases from V and 3 bases from J, with 9 bases between. The chain's CDR3 is CASSWDPDTGELFF. CDR3 DNA sequence: TGTGCCAGCAGTTGGGACCCCGACACCGGGGAGCTGTTTTTT.

This clone was picked up a small number of times. The chain is built from TRBV5-1 and TRBJ2-2; TRBD2 might be the D (5 bases). V shed 0 bases and J shed 7 bases, with 13 bases lying between them. The CDR3 runs to 15 residues. Germline CDR1 SGHRS, CDR2 YFSETQ. The DNA of the CDR3 is TGCGCCAGCAGCTTGGGTGAGGGATTTGGCGGGGAGCTGTTTTTT. Its translation: CASSLGEGFGGELFF. Full variable domain (rest looked up from reference TRBV5-1 and TRBJ2-2): KAGVTQTPRYLIKTRGQQVTLSCSPISGHRSVSWYQQTPGQGLQFLFEYFSETQRNKGNFPGRFSGRQFSNSRSEMNVSTLELGDSALYLCASSLGEGFGGELFFGEGSRLTVL.

V is TRBV27 and J is TRBJ1-1, with TRBD1 matching 9 bases. This CDR3 has 15 amino acids. V lost 3 bases and J lost 8; bases outside the gene matches: 10. The germline V gene encodes CDR1 MNHEY and CDR2 SMNVEV (reference sequence). CDR3 in amino acids: CASSFGTGPEGEAFF. The CDR3 region has the DNA TGTGCCAGCAGTTTTGGGACAGGGCCTGAGGGGGAAGCTTTCTTT.

The chain has TRBV10-3 and TRBJ2-7; D not resolved. The germline V gene has CDR1 ENHRY and CDR2 SYGVKD. The CDR3 extends over 14 amino acids. Trimming left V 0 bases short and J 6 bases short, with 12 bases between. CDR3 region: CAISESNGVGEQYF. As DNA, the CDR3 is TGTGCCATCAGTGAGTCGAATGGGGTCGGCGAGCAGTACTTC.

This clone was detected a few times. CDR3 DNA: TGTGCCAGCAGTACCCAACGACAGGGAACTTTCTTT. Translated, it gives CASSTQRQGTFF. The chain is built from TRBV25-1 and TRBJ1-1, with 7 nucleotides matching TRBD1. Germline CDR1 reads MGHDK; CDR2 reads SYGVNS. The CDR3 runs to 12 residues. The ends lost 5 bases at V and 12 bases at J; junction bases unmatched: 9.

CDR3 sequence: CAGNGTSGQETQYF. DNA for the CDR3: TGTGCCGGAAATGGGACTAGCGGACAAGAGACCCAGTACTTC. The V and J genes are TRBV19 and TRBJ2-5; 11 nucleotides match TRBD2. Germline CDR1 reads LNHDA; CDR2 reads SQIVND (reference sequence). The ends lost 11 bases at V and 2 bases at J; junction bases unmatched: 7. The CDR3 runs to 14 residues.

The chain combines TRBV6-5 with TRBJ2-7, with TRBD2 identical over 14 bases. The length of the CDR3 is 15 residues. CDR1 is MNHEY and CDR2 is SVGAGI in the germline V gene. V was pared by 5 bases and J by 7 bases, with 7 bases of the junction left unmatched. The CDR3 DNA reads TGTGCCAGCAGTGGTGGGACTAGCGGGAGAGGTGAGCAGTACTTC. Amino acid sequence: CASSGGTSGRGEQYF.

The chain couples TRBV11-2 to TRBJ2-7, with TRBD2 matching 9 bases. This CDR3 has 14 residues. Germline V CDR1 and CDR2: SGHAT, FQNNGV. Losses at the gene ends were 5 bases for V and 2 bases for J; bases not matched to a gene: 4. CDR3 DNA sequence: TGTGCCAGCAGCCTTAGCGGGAGCCCCTACGAGCAGTACTTC. This sequence encodes CASSLSGSPYEQYF.

The chain couples TRBV4-1 to TRBJ1-5; D is undetermined. Germline-derived CDR1 and CDR2 are MGHRA and YSYEKL. V was pared by 1 base and J by 3 bases, with 10 bases between. This CDR3 is built from 15 residues. CDR3 region: CASSQGLVTNQPQHF. The DNA of the CDR3 is TGCGCCAGCAGCCAAGGGTTGGTCACCAATCAGCCCCAGCATTTT.

This chain links TRBV7-3 with TRBJ2-3; weak D call: TRBD2 (6 bases). CDR1 SGHTA and CDR2 FQGTGA come from the germline V gene. The ends were cut back, 5 bases at V and 6 bases at J, with 15 bases in the middle. This CDR3 has 14 residues. CDR3 in amino acids: CASSPRSSDDTQYF. The CDR3 DNA reads TGTGCCAGCAGCCCAAGGTCTAGCGACGATACGCAGTATTTT.

V is TRBV7-3 and J is TRBJ2-2; tentative D call: TRBD1 (6 bases). V was clipped by 5 bases and J by 2 bases, with 12 bases between them. Germline loops: CDR1 SGHTA, CDR2 FQGTGA. The CDR3 is 15 amino acids. The CDR3 is CASSINRVNTGELFF. The CDR3 region has the DNA TGTGCCAGCAGCATCAACAGGGTTAACACCGGGGAGCTGTTTTTT.